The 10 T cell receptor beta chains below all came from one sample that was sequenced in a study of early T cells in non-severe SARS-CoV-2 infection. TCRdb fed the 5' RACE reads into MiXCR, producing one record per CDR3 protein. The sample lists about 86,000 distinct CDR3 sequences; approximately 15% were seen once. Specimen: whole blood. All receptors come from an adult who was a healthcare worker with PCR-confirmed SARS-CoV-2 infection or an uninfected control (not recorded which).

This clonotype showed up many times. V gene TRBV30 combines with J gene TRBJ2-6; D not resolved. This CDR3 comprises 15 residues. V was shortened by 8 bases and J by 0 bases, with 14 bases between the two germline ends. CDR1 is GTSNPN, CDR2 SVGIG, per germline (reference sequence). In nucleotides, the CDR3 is TGTGCCATTGGACCATTCTACTCTGGGGCCAACGTCCTGACTTTC. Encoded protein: CAIGPFYSGANVLTF.

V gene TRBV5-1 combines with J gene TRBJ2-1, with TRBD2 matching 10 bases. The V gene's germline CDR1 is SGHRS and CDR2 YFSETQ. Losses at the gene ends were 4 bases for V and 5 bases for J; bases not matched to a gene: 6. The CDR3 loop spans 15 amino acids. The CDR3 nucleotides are TGCGCCAGCAGCCAAGCGGGAGGGCCGAACAATGAGCAGTTCTTC. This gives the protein CASSQAGGPNNEQFF.

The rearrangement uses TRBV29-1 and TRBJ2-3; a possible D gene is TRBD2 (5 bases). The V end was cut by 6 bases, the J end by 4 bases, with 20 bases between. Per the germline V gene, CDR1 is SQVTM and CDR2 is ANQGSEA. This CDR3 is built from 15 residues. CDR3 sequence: CSVHYGLRGADTQYF. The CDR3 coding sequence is TGCAGCGTCCATTACGGGCTCCGGGGAGCAGATACGCAGTATTTT.

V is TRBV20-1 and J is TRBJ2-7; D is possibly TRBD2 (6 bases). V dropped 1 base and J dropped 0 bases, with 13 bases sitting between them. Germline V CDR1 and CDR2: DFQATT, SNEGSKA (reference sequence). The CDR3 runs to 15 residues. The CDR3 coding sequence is TGCAGTGCTAGAGCTCCGGAGGGAAGCTCCTACGAGCAGTACTTC. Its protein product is CSARAPEGSSYEQYF.

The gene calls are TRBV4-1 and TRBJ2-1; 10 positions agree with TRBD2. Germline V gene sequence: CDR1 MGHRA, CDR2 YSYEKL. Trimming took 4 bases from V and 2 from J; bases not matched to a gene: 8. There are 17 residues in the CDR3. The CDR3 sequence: CASSRPSGRLPYNEQFF. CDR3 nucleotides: TGCGCCAGCAGCCGCCCTAGCGGGAGACTTCCCTACAATGAGCAGTTCTTC.

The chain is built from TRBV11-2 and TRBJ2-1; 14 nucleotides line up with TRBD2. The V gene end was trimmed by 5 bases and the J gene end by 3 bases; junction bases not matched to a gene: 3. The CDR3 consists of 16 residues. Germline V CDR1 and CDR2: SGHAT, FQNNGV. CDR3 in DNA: TGTGCCAGCAGCGCGGGACTAGCGGGAGACTACAATGAGCAGTTCTTC. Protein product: CASSAGLAGDYNEQFF.

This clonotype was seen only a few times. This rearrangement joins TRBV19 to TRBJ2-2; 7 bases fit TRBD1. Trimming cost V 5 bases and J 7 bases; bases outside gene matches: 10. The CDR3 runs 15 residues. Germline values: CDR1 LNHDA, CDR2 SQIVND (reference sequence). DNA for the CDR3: TGTGCCAGTAGTTCGCCAGACAGGGCCGACGGGGAGCTGTTTTTT. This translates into CASSSPDRADGELFF.

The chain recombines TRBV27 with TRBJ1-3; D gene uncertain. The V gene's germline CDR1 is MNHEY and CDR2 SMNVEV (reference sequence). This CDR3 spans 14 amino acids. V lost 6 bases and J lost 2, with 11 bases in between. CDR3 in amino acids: CASRPGGTGNTIYF. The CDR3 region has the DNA TGTGCCAGCAGACCGGGAGGGACTGGAAACACCATATATTTT.

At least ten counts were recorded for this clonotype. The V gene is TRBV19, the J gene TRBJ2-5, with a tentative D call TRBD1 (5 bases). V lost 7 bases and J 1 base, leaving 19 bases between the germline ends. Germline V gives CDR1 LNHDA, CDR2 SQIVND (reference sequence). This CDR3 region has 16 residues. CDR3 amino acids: CASNLAKMGPQETQYF. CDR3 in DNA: TGTGCCAGTAACCTGGCGAAGATGGGGCCCCAAGAGACCCAGTACTTC.

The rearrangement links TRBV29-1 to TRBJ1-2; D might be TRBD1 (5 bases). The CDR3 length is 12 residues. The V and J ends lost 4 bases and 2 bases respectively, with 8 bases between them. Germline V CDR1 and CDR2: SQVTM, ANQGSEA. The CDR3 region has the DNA TGCAGCGTTGTAGGGGACAACTATGGCTACACCTTC. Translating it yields CSVVGDNYGYTF.